This TCR beta chain comes out of a study of cytomegalovirus exposure and HLA in healthy donors. With regard to this clone: The antigen is not known.

Study results and caveats: The likely origin of a cluster of highly shared sequence variants was a sequencing artifact.

This CDR3 is 13 amino acids long. CDR1 SGHTA and CDR2 FQGNSA come from the germline V gene. The V and J ends lost 5 bases and 7 bases respectively, with 15 bases between them. PCR employed 60 Vbeta and 13 Jbeta primers. This table comes from immunoSEQ multiplex PCR, and its TCRdb copy is limited to in-frame clones, with some not included. Here the sample spans under 150,000 clones, around 85% being singletons. The sample taken for sequencing was PBMCs. The rearrangement links TRBV7-2 to TRBJ2-7; D is uncertain. The TCR comes from a boy younger than 18 in good health and CMV-seronegative. The CDR3, as DNA: TGTGCCAGCAGCCCAAGTGGTACGGGTGAGCAGTACTTC. This sequence encodes CASSPSGTGEQYF.